The 17 T cell receptor beta chains given below trace back to one sample, sequenced in a study of vaccination effects on CD4 cells after COVID-19. Sequencing was preceded by expansion of antigen-specific CD4+ T cells with viral peptide pools in the ViraFEST assay. Following culture for nine to ten days, CD4+ T cells were isolated. Testing of the vaccine recipients showed negative nucleocapsid antibodies and no prior SARS-CoV-2 infection. TCRdb keeps only in-frame clones here, not all; method: immunoSEQ multiplex PCR. The sample has fewer than 70,000 clones; approximately 80% are singletons. No cognate antigen is known for these TCRs. The input for sequencing was CD4+ T cells from PBMCs cultured with SARS-CoV-2 spike peptides, taken before COVID-19 vaccination. These receptors were taken from a human donor who received a COVID-19 vaccine.

The V call is TRBV5-5, the J call TRBJ2-7, with TRBD2 matching over 8 bases. The CDR3 has 15 amino acids. The ends lost 4 bases at V and 2 bases at J; junction bases unmatched: 8. Germline assignment: CDR1 SGHKS and CDR2 YYEKEE (reference sequence). As DNA, the CDR3 is TGTGCCAGCAGCCGGGGGGGGTTGGGTACCTACGAGCAGTACGTC. It encodes CASSRGGLGTYEQYV.

The J gene is TRBJ1-4, the V gene TRBV5-5; no reliable D call. The CDR3 is 16 amino acids. Trimming stripped 2 bases from V and 0 bases from J, with 11 bases between. Per germline, CDR1 SGHKS and CDR2 YYEKEE (reference sequence). The CDR3 nucleotides read TGTGCCAGCAGCTTCCGAAGTCCCTCAACTAATGAAAAACTGTTTTTT. Amino acid sequence: CASSFRSPSTNEKLFF.

This chain joins TRBV4-3 and TRBJ2-4; 9 bases map to TRBD2. CDR3 length: 15 residues. Germline assignment: CDR1 LGHNA and CDR2 YSLEER. The V gene end was trimmed by 4 bases and the J gene end by 15 bases; junction bases not matched to a gene: 16. The CDR3 region is CASSLPTSGGYGGYF. As DNA, the CDR3 is TGCGCCAGCAGCCTCCCGACTAGCGGTGGCTACGGGGGGTACTTC.

This clone was recorded only once. The chain combines TRBV7-8 with TRBJ2-1; D remains ambiguous. V dropped 5 bases and J dropped 5 bases, with 10 bases sitting between them. The CDR3 is 13 residues long. In germline, CDR1 is SGHVS, CDR2 FQNEAQ. The CDR3 nucleotides read TGTGCCAGCAGCGTAACGAGAGACAATGAGCAGTTCTTC. It encodes CASSVTRDNEQFF.

This rearrangement joins TRBV5-1 to TRBJ1-1; the D gene is possibly TRBD1 (5 bases). Germline CDR1 is SGHRS and CDR2 is YFSETQ. The V end lost 0 bases, the J end lost 5 bases, and 11 bases lay between the germline ends. The CDR3 totals 14 residues. CDR3 sequence (DNA): TGCGCCAGCAGCTTGGTCCAGGGAGATACTGAAGCTTTCTTT. This codes for CASSLVQGDTEAFF.

This sequence joins TRBV19 and TRBJ1-2, with D maybe TRBD1 (6 bases). CDR3 length: 14 amino acids. CDR1 is LNHDA and CDR2 is SQIVND in the germline V gene (reference sequence). Trimming left V 5 bases short and J 3 bases short, with 13 bases between. CDR3 nucleotides: TGTGCCAGTAGTCCTCTCGGGACATACTATGGCTACACCTTC. It translates to CASSPLGTYYGYTF.

The chain uses TRBV18 and TRBJ2-3; D is uncertain. V lost 3 bases and J 6 bases, leaving 10 bases between the germline ends. The CDR3 sequence is 13 residues long. The germline gives CDR1 KGHSH, CDR2 LQKENI. The CDR3 nucleotides are TGTGCCAGCTCACCCACCCTTGGTGATACGCAGTATTTT. Its translation is CASSPTLGDTQYF.

The gene calls are TRBV2 and TRBJ2-5, with 9 nucleotides matching TRBD1. Germline V gene sequence: CDR1 SNHLY, CDR2 FYNNEI. Trimming cost V 7 bases and J 2 bases; bases outside gene matches: 5. The CDR3 totals 14 residues. The CDR3 loop is CASTRTGVQETQYF. The CDR3 nucleotides are TGTGCCAGCACCAGGACAGGGGTTCAAGAGACCCAGTACTTC.

V gene TRBV29-1 combines with J gene TRBJ1-4, with TRBD1 matching over 7 bases. Germline loops: CDR1 SQVTM, CDR2 ANQGSEA. This CDR3 spans 13 amino acids. The junction had 8 bases not matched to a gene; V was cut back by 6 bases and J by 7 bases. CDR3 residues: CSVEGAAGEKLFF. The DNA of the CDR3 is TGCAGCGTCGAGGGGGCGGCGGGTGAAAAACTGTTTTTT.

V and J are TRBV19 and TRBJ1-2; no clear D. CDR1 is LNHDA, CDR2 SQIVND, per germline (reference sequence). Deletions cut 0 bases from V and 3 bases from J, with 5 bases between. This CDR3 has 13 residues. The CDR3: CASSIDTDYGYTF. CDR3 bases: TGTGCCAGTAGTATAGACACAGACTATGGCTACACCTTC.

The chain joins TRBV29-1 to TRBJ2-5; D perhaps matches TRBD1 (5 bases). The V gene's germline CDR1 is SQVTM and CDR2 ANQGSEA. Deletions cut 4 bases from V and 2 bases from J, with 5 bases between. This CDR3 is built from 11 residues. This chain's CDR3 is CSVGQQETQYF. In DNA, the CDR3 is TGCAGCGTTGGACAGCAAGAGACCCAGTACTTC.

This clone turned up a few times. The chain combines TRBV7-3 with TRBJ2-1; D not certain. The CDR3 length is 13 residues. V lost 3 bases, J lost 4 bases, and 7 bases lay in between. Germline V gives CDR1 SGHTA, CDR2 FQGTGA. The CDR3 DNA follows: TGTGCCAGCAGCTTTTTCAGGTACAATGAGCAGTTCTTC. It codes for CASSFFRYNEQFF.

The chain uses TRBV19 and TRBJ2-3, with D perhaps matching TRBD2 (6 bases). This CDR3 has 15 residues. The V and J ends lost 5 bases and 0 bases respectively, with 12 bases between them. The germline V gene has CDR1 LNHDA and CDR2 SQIVND (reference sequence). CDR3 bases: TGTGCCAGTAGTTTAGCGGACTCTAGCACAGATACGCAGTATTTT. Translating it yields CASSLADSSTDTQYF.

The chain joins TRBV12-5 to TRBJ2-3; the match to TRBD2 covers 8 bases. Germline loops: CDR1 LGHNT, CDR2 FRNRAP. Unmatched junction bases numbered 9, after V lost 1 base and J lost 6 bases. The CDR3 has 16 residues. Written as DNA, the CDR3 is TGTGCTAGTGGTTTGGGACCCCGCGGGGGGCATGATACGCAGTATTTT. It specifies CASGLGPRGGHDTQYF.

The chain combines TRBV3-1 (or the pseudogene TRBV3-2) with TRBJ2-3, with D uncertain. CDR3 length: 17 amino acids. Per the germline V gene, CDR1 is LGHDT and CDR2 is YNNKEL (reference sequence). The V gene lost 2 bases and the J gene lost 0 bases, with 15 bases spanning the gap. CDR3 protein: CASSQLGRKGSTDTQYF. Written as DNA, the CDR3 is TGTGCCAGCAGCCAATTGGGTCGGAAGGGAAGCACAGATACGCAGTATTTT.

This chain links TRBV5-1 with TRBJ1-2; the D gene is possibly TRBD1 (5 bases). This CDR3 spans 15 amino acids. The germline CDR1 and CDR2 sequences are SGHRS and YFSETQ. Trimming stripped 0 bases from V and 4 bases from J, with 13 bases between. CDR3 sequence (DNA): TGCGCCAGCAGCTTGGCGAGGGGTGGGGCCTATGGCTACACCTTC. Its protein is CASSLARGGAYGYTF.

The chain is built from TRBV5-4 and TRBJ1-2; D unclear. This CDR3 contains 12 residues. CDR1 SGHNT and CDR2 YYREEE come from the germline V gene (reference sequence). With 4 bases removed from V and 5 bases from J, the gap between germline ends came to 9 bases. CDR3: CASSPDTYGYTF. The CDR3 coding sequence is TGTGCCAGCAGCCCCGACACTTATGGCTACACCTTC.